This TCR beta chain stems from a study of blood T cells in healthy people across ages. Through a sample-barcoded 5' primer and a J-beta primer mix, a second PCR was run for roughly 6 to 11 cycles. TCRdb re-derived calls from the 5' RACE reads in MiXCR, one entry per CDR3 protein. Of about 770,000 distinct CDR3 sequences listed, approximately 44% are singletons. This clonotype was sampled from a man aged 60-69 years in good health. Sequenced material: blood.

The CDR3 region is CASSQTGGSFYNSPLHF. CDR3 DNA: TGTGCCAGCAGCCAAACTGGGGGGTCCTTCTATAATTCACCCCTCCACTTT. The chain employs TRBV3-1 and TRBJ1-6, with D possibly matching TRBD1 (5 bases). The CDR3 runs 17 residues. V was pared by 2 bases and J by 3 bases, with 14 bases between. Per germline, CDR1 LGHDT and CDR2 YNNKEL (reference sequence).